This T cell receptor (beta chain) originates from a study of CD8 T cells in ankylosing spondylitis. CDR3 length: 15 residues. V lost 4 bases and J lost 3; bases outside the gene matches: 6. Germline values: CDR1 SQVTM, CDR2 ANQGSEA. From the 5' RACE reads, TCRdb called clonotypes with MiXCR, one entry per CDR3 protein. The repertoire has 350,000 or so distinct CDR3 sequences, under 14% of them found once; the top ten carry 8% to 9.5%. This clonotype appeared many times. Its cognate antigen is unknown. Study-level points and caveats: Apparently characteristic of ankylosing spondylitis blood was a TCR beta motif (fewer than 10 highly homologous variants).

This chain links TRBV29-1 with TRBJ2-2, with 9 positions matching TRBD1. Material: blood, either unsorted or a sorted T cell fraction (not recorded which). The receptor was derived from a female donor with ankylosing spondylitis or in good health (not recorded which). CDR3 DNA sequence: TGCAGCGTTGGCGGGACAGGGTTTGACACCGGGGAGCTGTTTTTT. It translates to CSVGGTGFDTGELFF.